This T cell receptor beta chain is from a study of blood T cell repertoires in COVID-19. Study-level information: The United States, Italy and Spain were the sources of the acute and convalescent COVID-19 samples. In each case, the material was cDNA or gDNA derived from T cells, B-cell-depleted T cells, or PBMCs.

Authors' methods: Researchers report that nucleated cell counts were estimated from reference gene primer amplification. Sequencing was performed with immunoSEQ multiplex PCR; in TCRdb, only in-frame clones are kept and a portion is missing. That table is the source of V, J and clone size, and D and trimming were worked out from the DNA. The sample lists over 300,000 clones; 70% to 90% were seen once. The cohort comprised adults aged about 18 to 100 years residing in approximately 25 US areas. The sample was PBMCs or T cells enriched from blood (not recorded which). The receptor was isolated from a man aged 25 to 40 who had recovered from COVID-19.

Here the CDR3 reads CASSAQQGRFTDTQYF. The DNA of the CDR3 is TGCGCCAGCAGCGCACAACAGGGCAGGTTCACAGATACGCAGTATTTT. The chain is built from TRBV5-1 and TRBJ2-3; TRBD1 might be the D (6 bases). This CDR3 is built from 16 residues. From germline, CDR1 is SGHRS and CDR2 YFSETQ. V lost 4 bases to trimming and J lost 2 bases, with 17 bases between them.